These T cell receptor beta chains were read from a single sample in a study of T cell clusters in autoimmune cytopenias. One entry per CDR3 protein, without DNA, is what TCRdb gives after re-calling the multiplex PCR reads. The sample features some 6,900 distinct CDR3 sequences, with nearly 10% in its top ten. This sample was shared with a second study, whose subject was T cell repertoires in aging, cancer and after chemotherapy.

Sample: peripheral blood. The receptors here all came from a human donor in good health. Each CDR3 is given with its conserved first and last residue. A clone size is listed for some rows: how often the clone was seen (once, few, many), or a class if it is expanded.

V	size	J	CDR3
TRBV6-4	NA	TRBJ1-3	CASSQTGNTIYF
TRBV6-5	medium-sized	TRBJ2-2	CASSRSSGGTGELFF
TRBV29-1	large	TRBJ2-5	CSAGGGKETQYF
TRBV5-6	medium-sized	TRBJ2-7	CASSLKDSPYEQYF
TRBV18	NA	TRBJ2-3	CASSPRQVTDTQYF
TRBV19	medium-sized	TRBJ2-5	CASSPDRGTETQYF
TRBV13	medium-sized	TRBJ2-7	CASSSPNTPGEQYF
TRBV7-2	NA	TRBJ2-1	CASSLAWGADEQFF
TRBV5-6	NA	TRBJ1-6	CASSLVVQVDNSPLHF
TRBV19	medium-sized	TRBJ2-3	CASSKGRWGGPTDTQYF
TRBV18	medium-sized	TRBJ2-5	CASSPSGKETQYF
TRBV19	medium-sized	TRBJ2-6	CATSRGHGAGANVLTF
TRBV6-5	NA	TRBJ2-2	CASTPRTGVTGELFF
TRBV6-5	NA	TRBJ1-6	CASSSTGHSPLHF
TRBV5-5	medium-sized	TRBJ2-1	CASSPYRGDEQFF
TRBV12-3/TRBV12-4	NA	TRBJ2-3	CASSRSRPLRPGQGEIGDTQYF
TRBV29-1	medium-sized	TRBJ2-5	CSAGDPGKETQYF
TRBV15	NA	TRBJ1-3	CATSPGPGNTIYF
TRBV7-6	medium-sized	TRBJ1-6	CASSSGTAGGSPLHF
TRBV29-1	medium-sized	TRBJ1-1	CSVERAGGLGAFF
TRBV18	NA	TRBJ1-3	CASLPTSPGSSGNTIYF
TRBV13	NA	TRBJ2-7	CASSLGAGGYEQYF
TRBV5-1	NA	TRBJ2-2	CASSGQGEWTGELFF
TRBV30	medium-sized	TRBJ2-1	CAWNGGAGREQFF
TRBV18	NA	TRBJ2-5	CASSSRVPGDSQETQYF
TRBV19	medium-sized	TRBJ2-3	CASSIRAGESTDTQYF
TRBV30	medium-sized	TRBJ1-2	CAWSVGRGLSYTF
TRBV29-1	hyperexpanded	TRBJ2-6	CSASGGVGTGANVLTF
TRBV7-9	NA	TRBJ2-1	CASSLYSTNEQFF
TRBV11-2	NA	TRBJ2-5	CASSLDVRDGLETQYF
TRBV19	medium-sized	TRBJ2-1	CASSAGQGYNEQFF